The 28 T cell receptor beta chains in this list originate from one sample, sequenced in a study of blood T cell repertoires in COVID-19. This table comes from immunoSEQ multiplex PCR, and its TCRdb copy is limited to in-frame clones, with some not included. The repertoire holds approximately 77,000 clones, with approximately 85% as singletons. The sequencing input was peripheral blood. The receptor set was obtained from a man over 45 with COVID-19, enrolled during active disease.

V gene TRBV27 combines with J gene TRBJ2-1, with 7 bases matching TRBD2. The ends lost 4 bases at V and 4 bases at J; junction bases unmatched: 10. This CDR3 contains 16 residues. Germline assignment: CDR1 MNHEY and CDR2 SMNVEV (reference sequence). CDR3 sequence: CASSWSKTSEYNEQFF. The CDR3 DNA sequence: TGTGCCAGCAGTTGGTCGAAAACTAGCGAATACAATGAGCAGTTCTTC.

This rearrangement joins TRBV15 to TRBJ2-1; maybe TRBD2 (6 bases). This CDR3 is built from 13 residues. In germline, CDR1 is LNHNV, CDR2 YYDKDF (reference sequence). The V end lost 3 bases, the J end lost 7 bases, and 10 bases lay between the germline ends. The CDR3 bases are TGTGCCACCAGCAGTCTAGCGCAAAATGAGCAGTTCTTC. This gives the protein CATSSLAQNEQFF.

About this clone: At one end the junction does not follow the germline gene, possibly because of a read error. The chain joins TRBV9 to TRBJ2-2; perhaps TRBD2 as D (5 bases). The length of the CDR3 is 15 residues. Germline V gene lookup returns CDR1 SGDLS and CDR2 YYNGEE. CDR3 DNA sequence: TGTGCCAGCAGCGTAGAGCCGGGGAACGCCGGGGAGCTGTTTTTT. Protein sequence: CASSVEPGNAGELFF.

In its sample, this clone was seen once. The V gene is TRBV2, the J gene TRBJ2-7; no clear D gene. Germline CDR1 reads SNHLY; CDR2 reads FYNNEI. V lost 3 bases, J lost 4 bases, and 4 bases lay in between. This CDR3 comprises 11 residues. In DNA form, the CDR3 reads TGTGCCAGCAGTGATAGATACGAGCAGTACTTC. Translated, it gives CASSDRYEQYF.

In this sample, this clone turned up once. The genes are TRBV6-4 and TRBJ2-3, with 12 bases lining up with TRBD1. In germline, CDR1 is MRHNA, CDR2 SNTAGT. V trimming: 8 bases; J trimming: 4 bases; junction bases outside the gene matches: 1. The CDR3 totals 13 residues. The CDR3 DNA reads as TGTGCCAGCGGGACAGGGGGCGCAGATACGCAGTATTTT. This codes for CASGTGGADTQYF.

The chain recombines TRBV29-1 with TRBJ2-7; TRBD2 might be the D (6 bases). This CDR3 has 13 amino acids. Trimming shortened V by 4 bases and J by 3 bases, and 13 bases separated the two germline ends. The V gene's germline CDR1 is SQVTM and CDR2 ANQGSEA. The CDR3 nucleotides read TGCAGCGTTGCTGGCGGGGCGAGCTACGAGCAGTACTTC. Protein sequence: CSVAGGASYEQYF.

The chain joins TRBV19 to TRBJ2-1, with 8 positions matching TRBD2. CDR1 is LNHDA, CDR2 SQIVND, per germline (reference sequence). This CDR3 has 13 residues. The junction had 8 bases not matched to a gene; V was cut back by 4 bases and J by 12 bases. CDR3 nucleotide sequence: TGTGCCAGTAGTACCTCCGGGACTAGTACGCAGTTCTTC. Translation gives CASSTSGTSTQFF.

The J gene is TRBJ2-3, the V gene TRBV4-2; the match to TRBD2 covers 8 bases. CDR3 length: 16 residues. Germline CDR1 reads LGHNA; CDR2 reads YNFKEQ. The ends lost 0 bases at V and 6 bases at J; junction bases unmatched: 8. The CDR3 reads CASSQDLSGSTDTQYF. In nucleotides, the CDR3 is TGTGCCAGCAGCCAAGATCTAAGCGGGAGTACTGATACGCAGTATTTT.

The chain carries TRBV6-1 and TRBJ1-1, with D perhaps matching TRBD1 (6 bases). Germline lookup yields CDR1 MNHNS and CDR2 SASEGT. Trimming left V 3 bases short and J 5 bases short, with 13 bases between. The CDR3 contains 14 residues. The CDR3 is CASSERWGQTEAFF. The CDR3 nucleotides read TGTGCCAGCAGTGAGCGTTGGGGGCAGACTGAAGCTTTCTTT.

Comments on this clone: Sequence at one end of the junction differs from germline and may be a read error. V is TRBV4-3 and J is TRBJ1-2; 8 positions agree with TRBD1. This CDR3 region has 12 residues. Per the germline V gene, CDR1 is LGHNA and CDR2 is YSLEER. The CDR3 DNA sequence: TGCGTCAGCAGCCACCGGACAGGGGGCTACACCTTC. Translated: CVSSHRTGGYTF.

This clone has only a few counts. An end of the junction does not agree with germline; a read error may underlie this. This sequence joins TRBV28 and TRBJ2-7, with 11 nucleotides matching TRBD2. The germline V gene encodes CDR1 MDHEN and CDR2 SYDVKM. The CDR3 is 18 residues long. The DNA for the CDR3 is TGTGCCAGCTGTTTGGCTGGACTAGCGGGTGACCACTCCTACGAGCAGTACTTC. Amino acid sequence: CASCLAGLAGDHSYEQYF.

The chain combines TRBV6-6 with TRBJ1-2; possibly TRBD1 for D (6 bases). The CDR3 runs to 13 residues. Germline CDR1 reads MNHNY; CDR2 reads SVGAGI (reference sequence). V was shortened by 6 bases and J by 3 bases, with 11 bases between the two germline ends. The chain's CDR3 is CASSPEGDYGYTF. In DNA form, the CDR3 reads TGTGCCAGCAGCCCCGAGGGGGACTATGGCTACACCTTC.

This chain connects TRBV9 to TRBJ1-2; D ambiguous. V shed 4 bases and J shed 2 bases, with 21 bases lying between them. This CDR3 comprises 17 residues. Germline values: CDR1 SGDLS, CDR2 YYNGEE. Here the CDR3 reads CASSPRVYPVLNYGYTF. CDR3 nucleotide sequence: TGTGCCAGCAGCCCCCGGGTGTACCCTGTACTCAACTATGGCTACACCTTC.

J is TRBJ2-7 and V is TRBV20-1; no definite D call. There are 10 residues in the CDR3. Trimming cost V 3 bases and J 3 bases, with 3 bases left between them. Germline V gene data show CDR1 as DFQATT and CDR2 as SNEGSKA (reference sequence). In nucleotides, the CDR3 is TGCAGTGCTAGCAACTACGAGCAGTACTTC. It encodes CSASNYEQYF.

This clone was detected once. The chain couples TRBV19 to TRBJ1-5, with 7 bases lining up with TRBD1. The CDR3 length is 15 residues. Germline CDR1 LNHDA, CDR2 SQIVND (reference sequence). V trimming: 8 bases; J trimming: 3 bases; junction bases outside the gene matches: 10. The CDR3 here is CASSRGVLYNQPQHF. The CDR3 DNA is TGTGCCAGTTCCAGGGGGGTCCTGTACAATCAGCCCCAGCATTTT.

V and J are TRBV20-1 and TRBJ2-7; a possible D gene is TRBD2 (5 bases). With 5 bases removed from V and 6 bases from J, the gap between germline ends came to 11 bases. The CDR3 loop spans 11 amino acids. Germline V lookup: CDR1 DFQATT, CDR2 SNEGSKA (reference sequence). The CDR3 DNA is TGCAGTGCTGGGCCGGGGATCGAGCAGTACTTC. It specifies CSAGPGIEQYF.

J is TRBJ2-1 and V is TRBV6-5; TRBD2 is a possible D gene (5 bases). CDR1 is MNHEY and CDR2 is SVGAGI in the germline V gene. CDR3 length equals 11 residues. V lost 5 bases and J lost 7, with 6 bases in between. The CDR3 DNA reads TGTGCCAGCAGTCGGGGAAATGAGCAGTTCTTC. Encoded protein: CASSRGNEQFF.

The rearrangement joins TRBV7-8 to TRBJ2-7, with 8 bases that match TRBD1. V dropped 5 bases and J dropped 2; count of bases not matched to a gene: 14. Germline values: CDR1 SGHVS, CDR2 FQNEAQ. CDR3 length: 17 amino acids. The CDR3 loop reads CASSLTPGQAKTYEQYF. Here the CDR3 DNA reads TGTGCCAGCAGCCTGACCCCGGGACAGGCTAAGACCTACGAGCAGTACTTC.

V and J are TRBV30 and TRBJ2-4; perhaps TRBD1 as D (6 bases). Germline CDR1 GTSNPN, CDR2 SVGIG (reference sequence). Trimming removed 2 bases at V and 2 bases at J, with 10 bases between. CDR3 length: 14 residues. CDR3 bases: TGTGCCTGGAGTCCTGGACAGTCCAAAAACATTCAGTACTTC. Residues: CAWSPGQSKNIQYF.

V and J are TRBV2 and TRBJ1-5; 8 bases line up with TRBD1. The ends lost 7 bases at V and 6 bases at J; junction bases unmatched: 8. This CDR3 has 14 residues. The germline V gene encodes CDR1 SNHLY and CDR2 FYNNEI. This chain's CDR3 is CASNQGARGQPQHF. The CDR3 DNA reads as TGTGCCAGCAACCAGGGGGCCCGGGGTCAGCCCCAGCATTTT.

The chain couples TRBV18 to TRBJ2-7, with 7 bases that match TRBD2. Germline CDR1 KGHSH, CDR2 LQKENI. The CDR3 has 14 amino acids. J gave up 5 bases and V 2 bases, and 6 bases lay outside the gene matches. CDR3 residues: CASSPMASGNEQYF. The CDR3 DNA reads TGTGCCAGCTCACCAATGGCTAGCGGAAACGAGCAGTACTTC.

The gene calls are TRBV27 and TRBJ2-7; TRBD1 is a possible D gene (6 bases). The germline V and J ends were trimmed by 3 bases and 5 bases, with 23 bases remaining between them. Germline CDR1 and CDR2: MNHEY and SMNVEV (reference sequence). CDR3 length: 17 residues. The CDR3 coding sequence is TGTGCCAGCAGTTTCCAGCCCCCGACAGGTAATTGGGACGAGCAGTACTTC. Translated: CASSFQPPTGNWDEQYF.

The CDR3 nucleotides read TGTGCCAGTAGAGGTTTTCCTAGCGAGCAGACCCAGTACTTC. Translated, it gives CASRGFPSEQTQYF. The V and J genes are TRBV19 and TRBJ2-5, with D maybe TRBD2 (6 bases). Trimming pared 6 bases from V and 6 bases from J, leaving 17 bases between. CDR3 length: 14 amino acids. Per germline, CDR1 LNHDA and CDR2 SQIVND (reference sequence).

The CDR3 DNA reads as TGTGCCAGCAGCCCTGTGGGGAGGTTAGTCTACACAGATACGCAGTATTTT. Amino acid sequence: CASSPVGRLVYTDTQYF. The rearrangement joins TRBV3-1 (or the pseudogene TRBV3-2) to TRBJ2-3; TRBD2 is a possible D gene (6 bases). CDR1 and CDR2 from the germline V gene are LGHDT and YNNKEL (reference sequence). The CDR3 covers 17 residues. Trimming left V 4 bases short and J 2 bases short, with 19 bases between.

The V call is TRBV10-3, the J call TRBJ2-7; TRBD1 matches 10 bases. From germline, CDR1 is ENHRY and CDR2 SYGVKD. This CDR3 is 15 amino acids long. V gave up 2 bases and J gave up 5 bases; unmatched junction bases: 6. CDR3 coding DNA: TGTGCCATCAGTGAGGCGGGACAGGGGTCTAACGAGCAGTACTTC. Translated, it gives CAISEAGQGSNEQYF.

CDR3 DNA sequence: TGTGCCAGCAGCTTAGCGCTGGGACAGCAAGAGACCCAGTACTTC. Protein sequence: CASSLALGQQETQYF. The J gene is TRBJ2-5, the V gene TRBV7-2; 7 bases fit TRBD1. Germline assignment: CDR1 SGHTA and CDR2 FQGNSA. The CDR3 has 15 amino acids. The J segment lost 2 bases and the V segment lost 0 bases, leaving 3 bases of the junction unmatched.

CDR3 protein: CASRLGRGSGNTIYF. CDR3 in DNA: TGCGCCAGCAGACTAGGTCGGGGCTCTGGAAACACCATATATTTT. V and J are TRBV5-1 and TRBJ1-3, with no clear D. The V end was cut by 5 bases, the J end by 0 bases, with 12 bases between. This CDR3 comprises 15 residues. Germline values: CDR1 SGHRS, CDR2 YFSETQ.

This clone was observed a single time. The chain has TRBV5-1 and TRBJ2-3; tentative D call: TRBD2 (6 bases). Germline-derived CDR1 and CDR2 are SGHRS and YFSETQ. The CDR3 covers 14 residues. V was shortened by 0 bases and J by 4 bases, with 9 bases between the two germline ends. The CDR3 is CASSLDREPDTQYF. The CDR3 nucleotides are TGCGCCAGCAGCTTGGATCGGGAGCCAGATACGCAGTATTTT.